These 20 T cell receptor beta chains originate from one sample sequenced in a study of cytomegalovirus exposure and HLA in healthy donors. The PCR employed 60 Vbeta primers together with 13 Jbeta primers. The data were produced by immunoSEQ multiplex PCR, yet TCRdb's version contains in-frame clones alone and is incomplete. The sample yields more than 150,000 clones, over 70% seen once. The sample consisted of PBMCs. The receptors were gathered from a woman aged 40 to 50 in good health and CMV-seropositive.

This clone has only a few counts. The V gene is TRBV5-6, the J gene TRBJ2-1; 7 bases line up with TRBD1. The V gene end was trimmed by 1 base and the J gene end by 15 bases; junction bases not matched to a gene: 10. The CDR3 length is 13 residues. Germline V gene data show CDR1 as SGHDT and CDR2 as YYEEEE. For the CDR3, the DNA is TGTGCCAGCAGCTTGTCGCGAGGGGGCCTAGCGTTCTTC. Translating it yields CASSLSRGGLAFF.

The rearrangement links TRBV18 to TRBJ1-1; D is perhaps TRBD1 (6 bases). The germline V and J ends were trimmed by 2 bases and 0 bases, with 7 bases remaining between them. Germline-derived CDR1 and CDR2 are KGHSH and LQKENI. The CDR3 extends over 14 amino acids. The CDR3 reads CASSPGGLNTEAFF. The CDR3 DNA sequence: TGTGCCAGCTCACCAGGGGGCTTGAACACTGAAGCTTTCTTT.

The V gene is TRBV21-1, the J gene TRBJ2-1; the table's D call of TRBD2 was not tested on the DNA. TRBV21-1 corresponds to a pseudogene. This CDR3 is built from 16 residues. This CDR3 reads CASSKAHGGACNEQFF. The CDR3, as DNA: TGTGCCAGCAGCAAAGCGCACGGGGGGGCCTGCAATGAGCAGTTCTTC.

This chain connects TRBV25-1 to TRBJ2-5; 8 positions match TRBD1. CDR3 length: 15 residues. Germline trimming cut 3 bases from V and 5 bases from J; bases unmatched to any gene: 8. Germline CDR1 MGHDK, CDR2 SYGVNS. The CDR3 here is CASSDYTGGRETQYF. CDR3 bases: TGTGCCAGCAGTGATTATACAGGGGGGAGGGAGACCCAGTACTTC.

This rearrangement joins TRBV5-4 to TRBJ2-7, with a possible D match to TRBD2 (6 bases). The V gene's germline CDR1 is SGHNT and CDR2 YYREEE (reference sequence). This CDR3 spans 15 amino acids. Deletions cut 6 bases from V and 0 bases from J, with 16 bases between. The CDR3 region is CASTPGVGSSYEQYF. The CDR3 nucleotides are TGTGCCAGCACCCCGGGGGTTGGGAGCTCCTACGAGCAGTACTTC.

Notes on this clone: The junction differs from germline at one of its ends, possibly a read error. The J gene is TRBJ2-4, the V gene TRBV27, with 9 bases fitting TRBD2. Germline-derived CDR1 and CDR2 are MNHEY and SMNVEV (reference sequence). The CDR3 spans 15 residues. The CDR3 DNA is TGTGCCAGCACCTCACTAGCGGGCGCCAAAAACAGTCAGTACTTC. Translated, it gives CASTSLAGAKNSQYF.

J is TRBJ1-1 and V is TRBV2; 8 bases line up with TRBD1. This CDR3 is built from 14 residues. Trimming cost V 2 bases and J 11 bases; bases outside gene matches: 10. Germline CDR1 reads SNHLY; CDR2 reads FYNNEI. CDR3 loop: CASSETQGAQGAFF. The CDR3 DNA sequence: TGTGCCAGCAGTGAAACGCAGGGGGCGCAGGGGGCTTTCTTT.

The rearrangement joins TRBV12-5 to TRBJ1-1, with a weak D call TRBD1 (5 bases). Germline V gives CDR1 LGHNT, CDR2 FRNRAP. The CDR3 totals 16 residues. Deletions cut 5 bases from V and 6 bases from J, with 22 bases between. The CDR3 nucleotides are TGTGCTAGTGGTCCCTCATCGGGCGGGGGAGTGTCTGAAGCTTTCTTT. It encodes CASGPSSGGGVSEAFF.

J is TRBJ2-5 and V is TRBV28, with TRBD2 matching 7 bases. The germline V gene encodes CDR1 MDHEN and CDR2 SYDVKM. The J segment lost 4 bases and the V segment lost 4 bases, leaving 9 bases of the junction unmatched. The CDR3 contains 15 residues. The CDR3 sequence: CASSSAGTMGETQYF. The CDR3 region has the DNA TGTGCCAGCAGTTCCGCCGGGACTATGGGAGAGACCCAGTACTTC. Together with reference TRBV28 and TRBJ2-5, the CDR3 gives the full variable domain: DVKVTQSSRYLVKRTGEKVFLECVQDMDHENMFWYRQDPGLGLRLIYFSYDVKMKEKGDIPEGYSVSREKKERFSLILESASTNQTSMYLCASSSAGTMGETQYFGPGTRLLVL.

The chain has TRBV18 and TRBJ1-4; 7 bases are shared with TRBD1. CDR1 is KGHSH, CDR2 LQKENI, per germline. CDR3 length equals 16 residues. V trimming: 3 bases; J trimming: 6 bases; junction bases outside the gene matches: 10. The CDR3 spells CASSPKGASSDEKLFF. The CDR3 DNA reads as TGTGCCAGCTCACCTAAGGGGGCCTCTTCCGATGAAAAACTGTTTTTT.

V usage is TRBV19 and J usage is TRBJ2-5; TRBD2 might be the D (5 bases). The CDR3 has 16 residues. Germline-derived CDR1 and CDR2 are LNHDA and SQIVND (reference sequence). Trimming shortened V by 4 bases and J by 0 bases, and 15 bases separated the two germline ends. This CDR3 is CASSTAKAAYQETQYF. CDR3 sequence (DNA): TGTGCCAGTAGTACGGCAAAAGCGGCGTACCAAGAGACCCAGTACTTC.

The chain combines TRBV6-5 with TRBJ2-6; D is undetermined. CDR1 is MNHEY, CDR2 SVGAGI, per germline. This CDR3 has 14 amino acids. The ends were cut back, 6 bases at V and 0 bases at J, with 6 bases in the middle. The CDR3 nucleotides read TGTGCCAGCAGGGGCAGCTCTGGGGCCAACGTCCTGACTTTC. The encoded protein is CASRGSSGANVLTF.

The chain has TRBV30 and TRBJ1-2; 7 positions agree with TRBD1. After removal of 4 bases from V and 7 bases from J, the junction contained 9 bases not matched to a gene. Per germline, CDR1 GTSNPN and CDR2 SVGIG (reference sequence). The CDR3 has 13 residues. The CDR3 protein is CAWKKEGAFGYTF. The CDR3 nucleotides read TGTGCCTGGAAAAAAGAGGGGGCGTTTGGCTACACCTTC.

There are many counts of this clone. The J gene is TRBJ2-2, the V gene TRBV7-6; possible D gene TRBD2, 5 bases. Germline values: CDR1 SGHVS, CDR2 FNYEAQ. Between the trimmed V and J ends, which lost 0 bases and 1 base, there was a span of 9 bases. This CDR3 comprises 16 residues. This CDR3 is CASSLAGSENTGELFF. The CDR3 DNA is TGTGCCAGCAGCTTAGCGGGGAGCGAGAACACCGGGGAGCTGTTTTTT.

V is TRBV5-4 and J is TRBJ1-1, with TRBD1 matching 8 bases. Trimming at V came to 0 bases and at J to 5 bases, leaving 6 bases not matched to a gene. Germline CDR1 SGHNT, CDR2 YYREEE (reference sequence). This CDR3 contains 15 residues. In DNA form, the CDR3 reads TGTGCCAGCAGCTTGGATGGCCGGGACAGGACTGAAGCTTTCTTT. The encoded protein is CASSLDGRDRTEAFF.

The chain combines TRBV6-6 with TRBJ1-3, with D possibly matching TRBD1 (5 bases). Per germline, CDR1 MNHNY and CDR2 SVGAGI (reference sequence). The CDR3 covers 14 residues. V was trimmed by 6 bases and J by 3 bases, leaving 12 bases between them. CDR3 nucleotides: TGTGCCAGCAGGGCCCCGGGGGGTGGAAACACCATATATTTT. Translated: CASRAPGGGNTIYF.

About this clone: The junction shows a germline mismatch at one end, possibly a read error. V gene TRBV28 combines with J gene TRBJ2-4; TRBD2 might be the D (5 bases). CDR1 MDHEN and CDR2 SYDVKM come from the germline V gene. The CDR3 has 16 residues. The CDR3 reads CASSFRQRVAKNSQYF. CDR3 in DNA: TGTGCCAGCAGTTTTAGGCAGAGGGTAGCCAAAAACAGTCAGTACTTC.

This clone was recorded only once. V gene TRBV5-1 combines with J gene TRBJ2-5, with D possibly matching TRBD2 (5 bases). The V and J ends lost 3 bases and 1 base respectively, with 7 bases between them. Germline V gene sequence: CDR1 SGHRS, CDR2 YFSETQ. This CDR3 has 13 amino acids. The CDR3: CASSWRPQETQYF. DNA of the CDR3: TGCGCCAGCAGCTGGAGGCCCCAAGAGACCCAGTACTTC. The full variable domain, completed using reference TRBV5-1 and TRBJ2-5, is KAGVTQTPRYLIKTRGQQVTLSCSPISGHRSVSWYQQTPGQGLQFLFEYFSETQRNKGNFPGRFSGRQFSNSRSEMNVSTLELGDSALYLCASSWRPQETQYFGPGTRLLVL.

As to this clone: The same CDR3 arises from other DNA sequences in this sample as well. This chain joins TRBV10-3 and TRBJ2-3, with 8 bases identical to TRBD2. The CDR3 covers 14 residues. V gave up 3 bases and J gave up 4 bases; unmatched junction bases: 3. Germline loops: CDR1 ENHRY, CDR2 SYGVKD. In DNA form, the CDR3 reads TGTGCCATCAGTGAAGTTAGCGGGGCAGATACGCAGTATTTT. This translates into CAISEVSGADTQYF.

Points on this clone: The junction differs from germline at one of its ends, possibly a read error. Other DNA sequences in this sample translate to the same CDR3. This chain connects TRBV2 to TRBJ1-5; possible D gene TRBD1, 6 bases. CDR3 length equals 19 residues. CDR1 SNHLY and CDR2 FYNNEI come from the germline V gene. The CDR3 protein is CASRPDRSTGVFGNQPQHF. CDR3 DNA sequence: TGTGCCAGCAGACCCGACAGGTCAACTGGGGTATTTGGCAACCAGCCCCAGCATTTT.